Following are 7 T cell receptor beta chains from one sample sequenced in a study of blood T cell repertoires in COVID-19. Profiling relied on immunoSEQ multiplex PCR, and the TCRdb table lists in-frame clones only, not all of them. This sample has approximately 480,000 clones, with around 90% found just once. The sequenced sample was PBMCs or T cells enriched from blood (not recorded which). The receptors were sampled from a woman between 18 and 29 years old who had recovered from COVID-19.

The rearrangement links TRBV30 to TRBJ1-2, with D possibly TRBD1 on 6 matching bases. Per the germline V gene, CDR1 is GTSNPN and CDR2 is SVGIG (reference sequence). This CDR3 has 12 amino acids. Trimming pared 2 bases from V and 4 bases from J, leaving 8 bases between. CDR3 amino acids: CAWSTTGYGYTF. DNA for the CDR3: TGTGCCTGGAGTACGACAGGCTATGGCTACACCTTC. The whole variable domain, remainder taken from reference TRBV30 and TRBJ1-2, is SQTIHQWPATLVQPVGSPLSLECTVEGTSNPNLYWYRQAAGRGLQLLFYSVGIGQISSEVPQNLSASRPQDRQFILSSKKLLLSDSGFYLCAWSTTGYGYTFGSGTRLTVV.

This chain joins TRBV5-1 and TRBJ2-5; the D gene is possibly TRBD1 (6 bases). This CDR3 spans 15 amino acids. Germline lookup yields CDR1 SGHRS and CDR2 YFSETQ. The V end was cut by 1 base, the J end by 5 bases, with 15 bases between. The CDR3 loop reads CASSLSPGDGETQYF. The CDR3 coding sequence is TGCGCCAGCAGCTTGTCCCCAGGGGATGGGGAGACCCAGTACTTC. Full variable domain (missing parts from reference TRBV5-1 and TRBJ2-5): KAGVTQTPRYLIKTRGQQVTLSCSPISGHRSVSWYQQTPGQGLQFLFEYFSETQRNKGNFPGRFSGRQFSNSRSEMNVSTLELGDSALYLCASSLSPGDGETQYFGPGTRLLVL.

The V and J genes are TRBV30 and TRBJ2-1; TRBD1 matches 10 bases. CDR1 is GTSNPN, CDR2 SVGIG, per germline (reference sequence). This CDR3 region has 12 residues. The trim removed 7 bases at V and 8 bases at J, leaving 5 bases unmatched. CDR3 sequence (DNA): TGTGCCTTCGGACAGGGGGGCCATGAGCAGTTCTTC. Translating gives CAFGQGGHEQFF.

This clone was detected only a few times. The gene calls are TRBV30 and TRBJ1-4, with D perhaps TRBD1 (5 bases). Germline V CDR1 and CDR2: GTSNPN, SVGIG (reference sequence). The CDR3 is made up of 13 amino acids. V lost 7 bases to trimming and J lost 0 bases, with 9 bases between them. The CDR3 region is CAYDSSTNEKLFF. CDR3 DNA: TGTGCCTACGACAGTTCAACTAATGAAAAACTGTTTTTT.

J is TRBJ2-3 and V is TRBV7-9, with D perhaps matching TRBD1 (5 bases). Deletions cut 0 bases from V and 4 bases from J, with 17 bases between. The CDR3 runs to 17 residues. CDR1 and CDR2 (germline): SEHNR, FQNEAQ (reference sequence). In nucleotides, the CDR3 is TGTGCCAGCAGCTTAGCAGGGCCAGGGATTCTCGCAGATACGCAGTATTTT. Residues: CASSLAGPGILADTQYF.

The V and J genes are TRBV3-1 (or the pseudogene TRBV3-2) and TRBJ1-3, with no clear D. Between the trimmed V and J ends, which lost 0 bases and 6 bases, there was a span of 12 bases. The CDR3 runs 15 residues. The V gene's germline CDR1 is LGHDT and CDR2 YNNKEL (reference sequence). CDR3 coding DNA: TGTGCCAGCAGCCAAGATCACGGGGTTCAAAACACCATATATTTT. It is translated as CASSQDHGVQNTIYF.

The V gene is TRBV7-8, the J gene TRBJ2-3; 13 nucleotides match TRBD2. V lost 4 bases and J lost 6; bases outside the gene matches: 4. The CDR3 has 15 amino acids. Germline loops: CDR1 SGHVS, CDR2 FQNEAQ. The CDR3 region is CASSWGTSGEDTQYF. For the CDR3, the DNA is TGTGCCAGCAGCTGGGGGACTAGCGGGGAGGATACGCAGTATTTT.